A single sample is the source of the 7 T cell receptor beta chains below, sequenced in a study of T cell responses to AZD1222 COVID-19 vaccine. The table came from immunoSEQ multiplex PCR; TCRdb's copy has only in-frame clones and leaves some out. Of under 200,000 clones listed, approximately 90% are singletons. The sequencing here drew on peripheral blood, taken 28 days after the second AZD1222 dose. Receptors originate from an adult who received the AZD1222 COVID-19 vaccine.

The chain uses TRBV2 and TRBJ2-2, with a tentative D call TRBD1 (5 bases). The CDR3 spans 15 residues. The V and J ends lost 6 bases and 0 bases respectively, with 11 bases between them. Germline V gene data show CDR1 as SNHLY and CDR2 as FYNNEI. The CDR3 protein is CASSVTEANTGELFF. CDR3 nucleotide sequence: TGTGCCAGCAGCGTGACAGAAGCGAACACCGGGGAGCTGTTTTTT.

This clone has more than one count but fewer than ten. The J gene is TRBJ1-2, the V gene TRBV24-1; perhaps TRBD1 as D (6 bases). V was trimmed by 3 bases and J by 2 bases, leaving 12 bases between them. The CDR3 has 15 amino acids. CDR1 KGHDR and CDR2 SFDVKD come from the germline V gene. CDR3 nucleotide sequence: TGTGCCACCAGTGATACAGGGTCACCCAACTATGGCTACACCTTC. It is translated as CATSDTGSPNYGYTF.

The chain has TRBV3-1 (or the pseudogene TRBV3-2) and TRBJ2-1; TRBD2 agrees at 10 bases. The length of the CDR3 is 13 residues. Germline CDR1 and CDR2: LGHDT and YNNKEL (reference sequence). V trimming: 4 bases; J trimming: 10 bases; junction bases outside the gene matches: 4. CDR3 loop: CASSPSGRTEQFF. The CDR3 DNA follows: TGTGCCAGCAGCCCTAGCGGGAGAACCGAGCAGTTCTTC.

The V call is TRBV28, the J call TRBJ1-3; D not resolved. V gave up 5 bases and J gave up 5 bases, with 4 bases separating them. This CDR3 region has 11 residues. Germline CDR1 and CDR2: MDHEN and SYDVKM. CDR3 region: CASSERNTIYF. The CDR3 coding sequence is TGTGCCAGCAGTGAAAGAAACACCATATATTTT.

The CDR3 DNA reads as TGCGCCAGCAGCTTGGTAGCAGGGGGCTTCAATGAGCAGTTCTTC. Its protein product is CASSLVAGGFNEQFF. The genes are TRBV5-1 and TRBJ2-1, with 8 bases lining up with TRBD1. Germline lookup yields CDR1 SGHRS and CDR2 YFSETQ. This CDR3 has 15 amino acids. Trimming at V came to 0 bases and at J to 6 bases, leaving 5 bases not matched to a gene.

The chain joins TRBV7-2 to TRBJ2-7, with 8 nucleotides matching TRBD2. J was trimmed by 6 bases and V by 1 base; bases with no gene match: 14. The CDR3 covers 17 residues. Germline CDR1 is SGHTA and CDR2 is FQGNSA. CDR3 DNA sequence: TGTGCCAGCAGCTTAGGGCCGGGAGGGCCGGCCCTAAGCGAGCAGTACTTC. It is translated as CASSLGPGGPALSEQYF.

The chain uses TRBV2 and TRBJ2-7; D unresolved. Germline CDR1 is SNHLY and CDR2 is FYNNEI. This CDR3 spans 12 amino acids. The V end lost 4 bases, the J end lost 3 bases, and 7 bases lay between the germline ends. The DNA of the CDR3 is TGTGCCAGCAGTGGTACCGGCTACGAGCAGTACTTC. Translating gives CASSGTGYEQYF. Looking up the rest from reference TRBV2 and TRBJ2-7 gives the full variable domain: EPEVTQTPSHQVTQMGQEVILRCVPISNHLYFYWYRQILGQKVEFLVSFYNNEISEKSEIFDDQFSVERPDGSNFTLKIRSTKLEDSAMYFCASSGTGYEQYFGPGTRLTVT.